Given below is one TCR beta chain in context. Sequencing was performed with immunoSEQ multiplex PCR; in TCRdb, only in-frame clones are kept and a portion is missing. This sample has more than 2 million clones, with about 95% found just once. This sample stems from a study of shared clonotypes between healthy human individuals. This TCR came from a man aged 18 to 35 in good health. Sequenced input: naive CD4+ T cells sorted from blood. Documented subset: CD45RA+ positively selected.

The DNA of the CDR3 is TGCGCCAGCAGCCAGACAGGGTATGGTTCAGATACGCAGTATTTT. It translates to CASSQTGYGSDTQYF. This chain joins TRBV4-1 and TRBJ2-3; 7 positions match TRBD1. The CDR3 runs to 15 residues. V gave up 3 bases and J gave up 4 bases; unmatched junction bases: 7. Germline V CDR1 and CDR2: MGHRA, YSYEKL.